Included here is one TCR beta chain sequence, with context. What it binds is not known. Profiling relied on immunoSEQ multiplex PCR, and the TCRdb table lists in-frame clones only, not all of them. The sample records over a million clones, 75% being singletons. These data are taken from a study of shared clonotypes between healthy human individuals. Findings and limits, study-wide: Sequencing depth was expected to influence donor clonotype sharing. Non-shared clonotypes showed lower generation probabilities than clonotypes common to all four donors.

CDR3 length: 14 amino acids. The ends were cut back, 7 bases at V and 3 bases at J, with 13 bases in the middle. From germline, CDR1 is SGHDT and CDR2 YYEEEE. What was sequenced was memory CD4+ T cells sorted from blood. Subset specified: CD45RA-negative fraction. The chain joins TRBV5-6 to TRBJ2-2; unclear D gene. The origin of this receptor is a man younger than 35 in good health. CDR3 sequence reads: CASSTLGYTGELFF. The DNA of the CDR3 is TGTGCCAGCTCGACATTGGGGTACACCGGGGAGCTGTTTTTT.